One and the same sample provided the 17 T cell receptor beta chains below, sequenced in a study of T-cell reconstitution after alpha-beta-depleted transplantation in children. Using unique molecular identifiers, the investigators prepared the TCRbeta library. MiXCR, run by TCRdb on the PCR reads, gives a single entry per CDR3 protein. This repertoire shows about 870,000 distinct CDR3 sequences, roughly 16% found once; its top ten account for approximately 5%. Sample: PBMCs, mostly from graft donor cells, taken 360 days after TCRalphabeta/CD19-depleted stem cell transplant. The source of these receptors is a male patient younger than 18 who had a stem cell transplant for acute lymphoblastic leukemia, so the T cells may come from the graft donor.

The rearrangement links TRBV5-1 to TRBJ2-3; TRBD2 is a possible D gene (6 bases). The V end was cut by 3 bases, the J end by 5 bases, with 16 bases between. The CDR3 contains 15 residues. Germline CDR1 and CDR2: SGHRS and YFSETQ. The DNA of the CDR3 is TGCGCCAGCAGCTCGGGCGGGAAAAACCTAGATACGCAGTATTTT. Encoded protein: CASSSGGKNLDTQYF.

The gene calls are TRBV6-5 and TRBJ2-7; 9 nucleotides agree with TRBD2. The CDR3 is 17 residues long. V was pared by 0 bases and J by 10 bases, with 16 bases of the junction left unmatched. In germline, CDR1 is MNHEY, CDR2 SVGAGI. In nucleotides, the CDR3 is TGTGCCAGCAGTTACTCAGGGGGAGCGGGAGGCCTCCTAGGCCAGTACTTC. Translating it yields CASSYSGGAGGLLGQYF.

This clonotype was observed a few times. V and J are TRBV25-1 and TRBJ2-7; TRBD1 is a possible D gene (5 bases). Germline CDR1 and CDR2: MGHDK and SYGVNS. V lost 6 bases to trimming and J lost 4 bases, with 13 bases between them. The CDR3 has 13 amino acids. CDR3 amino acids: CASRGHNWYEQYF. Written as DNA, the CDR3 is TGTGCCAGCAGGGGGCATAATTGGTACGAGCAGTACTTC.

The chain recombines TRBV20-1 with TRBJ1-2; D not certain. This CDR3 spans 15 amino acids. V lost 5 bases to trimming and J lost 0 bases, with 16 bases between them. From germline, CDR1 is DFQATT and CDR2 SNEGSKA (reference sequence). The DNA of the CDR3 is TGCAGTGCTTCTTCGAAGGAGGTAGCTAACTATGGCTACACCTTC. Translating gives CSASSKEVANYGYTF.

In its sample, this clonotype was seen a few times. The chain uses TRBV12-3 or TRBV12-4 and TRBJ2-6; possible D gene TRBD2, 6 bases. The CDR3 consists of 14 residues. Trimming stripped 10 bases from V and 1 base from J, with 11 bases between. The CDR3 region has the DNA TGTGCCACCGCGGGGCTATCTGGGGCCAACGTCCTGACTTTC. This codes for CATAGLSGANVLTF.

This chain connects TRBV20-1 to TRBJ2-1; D gene ambiguous. Germline V gene sequence: CDR1 DFQATT, CDR2 SNEGSKA (reference sequence). The CDR3 covers 13 residues. V was pared by 6 bases and J by 4 bases, with 13 bases between. The CDR3 DNA follows: TGCAGTGCAGAGAGAGACTGGTACAATGAGCAGTTCTTC. Translating it yields CSAERDWYNEQFF.

This chain uses TRBV15 with TRBJ1-4; a possible D gene is TRBD1 (6 bases). Trimming cost V 0 bases and J 5 bases, with 10 bases left between them. CDR1 LNHNV and CDR2 YYDKDF come from the germline V gene (reference sequence). The CDR3 contains 15 residues. In DNA form, the CDR3 reads TGTGCCACCAGCAGAGATCGAGGGGGGAATGAAAAACTGTTTTTT. It is translated as CATSRDRGGNEKLFF.

This sequence joins TRBV12-3 or TRBV12-4 and TRBJ2-7; TRBD1 agrees at 10 bases. V was clipped by 5 bases and J by 0 bases; unmatched bases: 4. CDR3 size: 15 residues. As DNA, the CDR3 is TGTGCCAGCAGTCCGACAGGGGGCCCCTCCTACGAGCAGTACTTC. Its protein product is CASSPTGGPSYEQYF.

This clonotype was found a few times. The chain joins TRBV5-1 to TRBJ2-5; D remains ambiguous. Trimming pared 7 bases from V and 0 bases from J, leaving 16 bases between. Per the germline V gene, CDR1 is SGHRS and CDR2 is YFSETQ. CDR3 length equals 15 residues. The CDR3 region has the DNA TGCGCCAGCCGTCAGTCATTGGCCAACCAAGAGACCCAGTACTTC. Translation: CASRQSLANQETQYF.

This clonotype was seen a few times. V is TRBV7-2 and J is TRBJ2-5; 8 bases agree with TRBD2. CDR3 size: 15 residues. With 5 bases clipped from V and 4 bases from J, the junction kept 9 bases outside the gene matches. Germline loops: CDR1 SGHTA, CDR2 FQGNSA. As DNA, the CDR3 is TGTGCCAGCAGCCCTCCGGGACTAGGGGGAGAGACCCAGTACTTC. It yields the protein CASSPPGLGGETQYF.

Only a few counts were recorded for this clonotype. The chain employs TRBV5-1 and TRBJ2-7; 8 bases are shared with TRBD1. The trim removed 3 bases at V and 6 bases at J, leaving 8 bases unmatched. CDR1 is SGHRS and CDR2 is YFSETQ in the germline V gene. The length of the CDR3 is 14 residues. The CDR3 DNA reads as TGCGCCAGCAGCTATTTGGACAGGGTTCGCGAGCAGTACTTC. As protein: CASSYLDRVREQYF. The entire variable domain, with the rest obtained from reference TRBV5-1 and TRBJ2-7, is as follows: KAGVTQTPRYLIKTRGQQVTLSCSPISGHRSVSWYQQTPGQGLQFLFEYFSETQRNKGNFPGRFSGRQFSNSRSEMNVSTLELGDSALYLCASSYLDRVREQYFGPGTRLTVT.

The V and J genes are TRBV7-3 and TRBJ1-1, with D possibly being TRBD1 (6 bases). The CDR3 spans 20 residues. CDR1 and CDR2 (germline): SGHTA, FQGTGA. Trimming pared 1 base from V and 3 bases from J, leaving 27 bases between. The CDR3 here is CASSLNTKVRGTFWDTEAFF. DNA of the CDR3: TGTGCCAGCAGCTTAAACACGAAGGTGAGGGGGACTTTTTGGGACACTGAAGCTTTCTTT.

This clonotype was detected ten times or more. The chain couples TRBV5-5 to TRBJ2-7; 7 nucleotides match TRBD1. The CDR3 length is 14 residues. Germline CDR1 and CDR2: SGHKS and YYEKEE (reference sequence). V shed 4 bases, J shed 1 base, and the junction held 5 bases outside the gene matches. CDR3 sequence reads: CASSGTARSYEQYF. The DNA of the CDR3 is TGTGCCAGCAGCGGGACAGCGAGATCCTACGAGCAGTACTTC.

This clonotype has more than one count but fewer than ten. J is TRBJ1-5 and V is TRBV12-3 or TRBV12-4; 9 nucleotides agree with TRBD1. The CDR3 spans 14 residues. Trimming took 4 bases from V and 5 from J; bases not matched to a gene: 3. The CDR3: CASSSGQGYQPQHF. CDR3 coding DNA: TGTGCCAGCAGTTCGGGACAGGGTTATCAGCCCCAGCATTTT.

V and J are TRBV12-3 or TRBV12-4 and TRBJ2-2; TRBD1 or TRBD2 may be the D gene (5 bases each). CDR3 length: 15 amino acids. V was trimmed by 5 bases and J by 2 bases, leaving 12 bases between them. The CDR3 spells CASSVPGHNTGELFF. CDR3 DNA: TGTGCCAGCAGTGTCCCGGGGCACAACACCGGGGAGCTGTTTTTT.

This clonotype appeared a few times. The chain links TRBV12-3 or TRBV12-4 to TRBJ2-7, with D uncertain. V lost 5 bases and J 10 bases, leaving 15 bases between the germline ends. The length of the CDR3 is 12 residues. The CDR3 DNA follows: TGTGCCAGCAGTATCCATCCACAGCGACAGTACTTC. This sequence encodes CASSIHPQRQYF.

This clonotype occurred a few times. This chain joins TRBV5-1 and TRBJ2-7; D is possibly TRBD1 or TRBD2 (5 bases each). The CDR3 covers 14 residues. Per germline, CDR1 SGHRS and CDR2 YFSETQ. V lost 3 bases to trimming and J lost 4 bases, with 14 bases between them. CDR3 protein: CASSYRDGFYEQYF. CDR3 coding DNA: TGCGCCAGCAGCTACCGGGACGGATTTTACGAGCAGTACTTC.